The 8 T cell receptor beta chains reported below all come from one sample, sequenced in a study of shared clonotypes between healthy human individuals. The assay was immunoSEQ multiplex PCR, and TCRdb's table has in-frame clones only and misses some. The data contain around 510,000 clones, more than 95% of them singletons. The sequenced sample consisted of naive CD4+ T cells sorted from blood. Subset described: CD45RA+ positively selected. The source is a woman in her thirties in good health.

The chain joins TRBV27 to TRBJ1-2, with a tentative D call TRBD1 (5 bases). The CDR3 sequence is 14 residues long. From germline, CDR1 is MNHEY and CDR2 SMNVEV (reference sequence). V dropped 8 bases and J dropped 1 base, with 14 bases sitting between them. The CDR3 loop reads CASGPGRLNYGYTF. CDR3 nucleotides: TGTGCCAGCGGACCGGGACGGCTTAACTATGGCTACACCTTC.

This rearrangement joins TRBV7-2 to TRBJ2-2, with 9 bases that match TRBD2. This CDR3 is built from 16 residues. V shed 5 bases and J 2 bases; nucleotides not matched to a gene: 6. Germline CDR1 and CDR2: SGHTA and FQGNSA. The DNA for the CDR3 is TGTGCCAGCAGCCTTTTCCTAGCGGGAAACACCGGGGAGCTGTTTTTT. Amino acids: CASSLFLAGNTGELFF.

The chain recombines TRBV28 with TRBJ1-1; 7 nucleotides match TRBD1. The CDR3 is 14 amino acids. The V gene's germline CDR1 is MDHEN and CDR2 SYDVKM. V lost 6 bases and J lost 4; bases outside the gene matches: 8. This CDR3 reads CASSRTGAATEAFF. DNA of the CDR3: TGTGCCAGCAGCCGCACAGGGGCGGCCACTGAAGCTTTCTTT.

The chain employs TRBV5-4 and TRBJ2-1, with D unclear. The germline V gene encodes CDR1 SGHNT and CDR2 YYREEE (reference sequence). The CDR3 is made up of 13 amino acids. The V end lost 0 bases, the J end lost 5 bases, and 6 bases lay between the germline ends. The CDR3, as DNA: TGTGCCAGCAGCTTGGGCCGGAACAATGAGCAGTTCTTC. This sequence encodes CASSLGRNNEQFF.

The CDR3 here is CASSLGGRNNTGELFF. In nucleotides, the CDR3 is TGCGCCAGCAGCTTAGGTGGGAGGAATAACACCGGGGAGCTGTTTTTT. This rearrangement joins TRBV5-1 to TRBJ2-2, with D perhaps TRBD2 (6 bases). Per the germline V gene, CDR1 is SGHRS and CDR2 is YFSETQ. The germline V and J ends were trimmed by 2 bases and 2 bases, with 13 bases remaining between them. The CDR3 sequence is 16 residues long.

The chain links TRBV5-4 to TRBJ2-5; 9 bases align to TRBD2. The CDR3 totals 16 residues. In germline, CDR1 is SGHNT, CDR2 YYREEE (reference sequence). J lost 0 bases, V lost 0 bases, and 3 bases had no gene match. The CDR3 bases are TGTGCCAGCAGCTTGGGAACTAGCGGGCACCAAGAGACCCAGTACTTC. The encoded protein is CASSLGTSGHQETQYF. The whole variable domain, remainder taken from reference TRBV5-4 and TRBJ2-5, is ETGVTQSPTHLIKTRGQQVTLRCSSQSGHNTVSWYQQALGQGPQFIFQYYREEENGRGNFPPRFSGLQFPNYSSELNVNALELDDSALYLCASSLGTSGHQETQYFGPGTRLLVL.

The chain combines TRBV9 with TRBJ2-4; D might be TRBD2 (6 bases). The germline V and J ends were trimmed by 0 bases and 8 bases, with 12 bases remaining between them. The CDR3 extends over 14 amino acids. The germline CDR1 and CDR2 sequences are SGDLS and YYNGEE. The chain's CDR3 is CASSVVGSGDIQYF. CDR3 nucleotides: TGTGCCAGCAGCGTAGTCGGGAGCGGCGACATTCAGTACTTC.

The chain is built from TRBV30 and TRBJ1-2, with a possible D match to TRBD1 (5 bases). Germline CDR1 reads GTSNPN; CDR2 reads SVGIG (reference sequence). The CDR3 extends over 16 amino acids. Trimming cost V 2 bases and J 4 bases, with 20 bases left between them. CDR3 coding DNA: TGTGCCTGGAGTACTGGGGACCGCTTCCGGGCCTATGGCTACACCTTC. Its translation: CAWSTGDRFRAYGYTF.